This T cell receptor (beta chain) is from a study of control samples from healthy donors and cancer patients. TCRdb keeps only in-frame clones here, not all; method: immunoSEQ multiplex PCR. Of about 50,000 clones in the sample, almost 90% are singletons; the top ten hold roughly 43%. The specimen sequenced was PBMCs. This sequence originates from a man between 45 and 60 years old with head and neck cancer.

CDR3 region: CASSLDPSANEQFF. The DNA of the CDR3 is TGTGCCAGCAGCTTAGATCCTAGCGCCAATGAGCAGTTCTTC. The gene calls are TRBV11-3 and TRBJ2-1; tentative D call: TRBD2 (6 bases). The length of the CDR3 is 14 residues. The V end lost 0 bases, the J end lost 6 bases, and 9 bases lay between the germline ends. Germline V gene lookup returns CDR1 SGHNT and CDR2 YENEEA.